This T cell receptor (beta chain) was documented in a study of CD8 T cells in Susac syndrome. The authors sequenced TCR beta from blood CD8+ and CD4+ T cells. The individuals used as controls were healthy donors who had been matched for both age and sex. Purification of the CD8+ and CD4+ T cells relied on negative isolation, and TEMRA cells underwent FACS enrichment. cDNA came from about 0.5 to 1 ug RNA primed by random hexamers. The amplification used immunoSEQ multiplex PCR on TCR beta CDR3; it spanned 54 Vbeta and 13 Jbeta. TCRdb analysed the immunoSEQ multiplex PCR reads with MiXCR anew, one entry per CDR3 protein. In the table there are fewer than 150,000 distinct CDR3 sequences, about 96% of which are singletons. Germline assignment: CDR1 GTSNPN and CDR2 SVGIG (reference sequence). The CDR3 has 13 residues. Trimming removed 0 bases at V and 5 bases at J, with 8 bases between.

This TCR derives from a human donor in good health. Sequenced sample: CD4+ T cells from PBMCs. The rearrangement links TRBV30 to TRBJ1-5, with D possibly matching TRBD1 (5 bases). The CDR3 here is CAWSVLGHQPQHF. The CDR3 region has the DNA TGTGCCTGGAGTGTACTGGGGCATCAGCCCCAGCATTTT.